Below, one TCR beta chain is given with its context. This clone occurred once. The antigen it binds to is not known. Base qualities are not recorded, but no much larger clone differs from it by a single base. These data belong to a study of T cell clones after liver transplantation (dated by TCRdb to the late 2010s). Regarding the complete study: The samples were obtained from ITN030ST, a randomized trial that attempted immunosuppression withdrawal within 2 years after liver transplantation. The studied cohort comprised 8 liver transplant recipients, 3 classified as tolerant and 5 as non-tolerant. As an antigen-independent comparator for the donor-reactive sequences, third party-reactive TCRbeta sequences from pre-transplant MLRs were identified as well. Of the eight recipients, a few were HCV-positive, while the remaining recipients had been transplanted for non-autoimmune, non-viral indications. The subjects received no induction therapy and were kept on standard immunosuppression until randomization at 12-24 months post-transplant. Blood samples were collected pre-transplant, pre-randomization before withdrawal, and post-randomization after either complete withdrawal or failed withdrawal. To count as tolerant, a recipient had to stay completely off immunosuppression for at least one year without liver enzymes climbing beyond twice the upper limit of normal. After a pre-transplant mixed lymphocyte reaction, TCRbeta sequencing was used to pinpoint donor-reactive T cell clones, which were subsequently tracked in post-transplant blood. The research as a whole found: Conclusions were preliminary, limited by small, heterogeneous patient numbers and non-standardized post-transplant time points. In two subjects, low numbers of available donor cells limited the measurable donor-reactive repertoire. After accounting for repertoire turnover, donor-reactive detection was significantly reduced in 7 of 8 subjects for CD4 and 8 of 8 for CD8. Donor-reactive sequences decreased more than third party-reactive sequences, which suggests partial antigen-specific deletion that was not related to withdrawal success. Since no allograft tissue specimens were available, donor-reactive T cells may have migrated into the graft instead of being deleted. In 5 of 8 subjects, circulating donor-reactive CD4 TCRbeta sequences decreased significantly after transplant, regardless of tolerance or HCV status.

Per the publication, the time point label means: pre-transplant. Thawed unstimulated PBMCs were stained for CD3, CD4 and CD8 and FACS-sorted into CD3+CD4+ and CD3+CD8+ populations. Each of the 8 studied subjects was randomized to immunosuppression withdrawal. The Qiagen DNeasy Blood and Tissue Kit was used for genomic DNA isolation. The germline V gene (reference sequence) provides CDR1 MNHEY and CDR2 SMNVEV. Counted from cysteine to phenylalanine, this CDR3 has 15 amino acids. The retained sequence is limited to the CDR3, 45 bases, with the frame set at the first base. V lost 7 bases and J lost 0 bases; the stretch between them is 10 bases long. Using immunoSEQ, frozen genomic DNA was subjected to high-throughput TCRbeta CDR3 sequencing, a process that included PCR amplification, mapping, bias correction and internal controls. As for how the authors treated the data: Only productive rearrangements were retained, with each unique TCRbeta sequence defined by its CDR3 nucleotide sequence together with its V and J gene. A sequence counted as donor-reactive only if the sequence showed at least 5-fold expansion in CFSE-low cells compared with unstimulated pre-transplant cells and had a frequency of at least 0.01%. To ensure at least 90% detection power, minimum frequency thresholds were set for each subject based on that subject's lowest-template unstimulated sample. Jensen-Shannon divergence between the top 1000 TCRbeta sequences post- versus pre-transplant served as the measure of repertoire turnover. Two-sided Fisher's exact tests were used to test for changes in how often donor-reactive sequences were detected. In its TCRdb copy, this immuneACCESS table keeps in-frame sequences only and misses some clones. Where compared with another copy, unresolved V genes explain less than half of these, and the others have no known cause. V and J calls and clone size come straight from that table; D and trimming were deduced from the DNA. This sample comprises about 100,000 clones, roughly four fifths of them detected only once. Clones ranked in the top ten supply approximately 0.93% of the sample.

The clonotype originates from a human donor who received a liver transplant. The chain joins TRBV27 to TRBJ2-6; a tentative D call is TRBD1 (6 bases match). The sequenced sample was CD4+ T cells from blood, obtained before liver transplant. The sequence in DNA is TGTGCCAGCACGGACAGCTACTCTGGGGCCAACGTCCTGACTTTC. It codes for CASTDSYSGANVLTF.